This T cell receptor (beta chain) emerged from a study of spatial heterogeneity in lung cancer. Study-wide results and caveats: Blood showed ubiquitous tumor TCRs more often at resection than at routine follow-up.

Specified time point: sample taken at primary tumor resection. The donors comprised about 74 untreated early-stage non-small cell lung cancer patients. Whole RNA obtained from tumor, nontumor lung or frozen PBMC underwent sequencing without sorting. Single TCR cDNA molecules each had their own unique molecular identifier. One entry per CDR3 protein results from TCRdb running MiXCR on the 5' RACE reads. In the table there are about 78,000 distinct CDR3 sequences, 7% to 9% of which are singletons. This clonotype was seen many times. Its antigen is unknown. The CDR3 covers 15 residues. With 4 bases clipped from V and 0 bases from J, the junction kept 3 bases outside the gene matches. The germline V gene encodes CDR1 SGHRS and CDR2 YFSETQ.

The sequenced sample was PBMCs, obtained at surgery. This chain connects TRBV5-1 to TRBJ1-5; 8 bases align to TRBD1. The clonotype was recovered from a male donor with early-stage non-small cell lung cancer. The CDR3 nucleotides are TGCGCCAGCAGCCCGACAGGGGATAGCAATCAGCCCCAGCATTTT. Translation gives CASSPTGDSNQPQHF.